These 2 T cell receptor beta chains share one sample of origin, sequenced in a study of blood T cell repertoires in COVID-19. Only in-frame clones appear in the TCRdb table, and some are missing; sequencing was by immunoSEQ multiplex PCR. Here the sample spans about 380,000 clones, 81% being singletons. The source material was peripheral blood. All receptors derive from a human donor with acute or convalescent COVID-19. The donor label of this sample is uncertain.

The chain links TRBV2 to TRBJ1-2; possibly TRBD1 for D (6 bases). This CDR3 has 15 amino acids. CDR1 is SNHLY, CDR2 FYNNEI, per germline. The ends were cut back, 4 bases at V and 8 bases at J, with 20 bases in the middle. CDR3 sequence: CASSVRTGRIRGYTF. The CDR3 DNA reads TGTGCCAGCAGTGTCCGAACAGGGAGAATCCGCGGCTACACCTTC.

A single count supports this clone. The V gene is TRBV6-5, the J gene TRBJ1-2, with 9 bases aligning to TRBD1. CDR1 MNHEY and CDR2 SVGAGI come from the germline V gene. CDR3 length equals 13 residues. J gave up 8 bases and V 5 bases, and 6 bases lay outside the gene matches. The DNA for the CDR3 is TGTGCCAGCAGTCCACAGGGGGCCGTAGGCTACACCTTC. Its translation is CASSPQGAVGYTF.